The 26 T cell receptor beta chains below come from one sample, sequenced in a study of identical twins. TCRdb re-analysed the 5' RACE reads in MiXCR, keeping a single row per CDR3 protein. This table holds 250,000 to 350,000 distinct CDR3 sequences, 6.5% to 9.5% found once. The same data also went into a second study, on yellow fever vaccine responses in identical twins.

Sequencing used memory (CD45RO+) T cells sorted from blood. These receptors were collected from a woman aged 18-35 years in good health.

This sequence joins TRBV6-1 and TRBJ2-7, with D perhaps matching TRBD1 (6 bases). V shed 4 bases and J shed 6 bases, with 13 bases lying between them. Per the germline V gene, CDR1 is MNHNS and CDR2 is SASEGT. The CDR3 loop spans 13 amino acids. CDR3: CASSVQQGGEQYV. The CDR3 bases are TGTGCCAGCAGTGTACAACAGGGTGGCGAGCAGTACGTC.

The table lists this clonotype with a few counts. The chain uses TRBV20-1 and TRBJ2-1, with D possibly matching TRBD2 (5 bases). Germline CDR1 reads DFQATT; CDR2 reads SNEGSKA (reference sequence). Trimming cost V 6 bases and J 6 bases, with 18 bases left between them. The CDR3 loop spans 14 amino acids. In nucleotides, the CDR3 is TGCAGTGCCGCCCTGGCGGGCCCCTCCAATGAGCAGTTCTTC. Protein: CSAALAGPSNEQFF.

In its sample, this clonotype was seen a few times. This rearrangement joins TRBV6-1 to TRBJ2-7, with D perhaps being TRBD1 or TRBD2 (6 bases each). The length of the CDR3 is 16 residues. Trimming left V 1 base short and J 2 bases short, with 15 bases between. Germline CDR1 is MNHNS and CDR2 is SASEGT. This CDR3 reads CASSEGRRDMTYEQYV. CDR3 DNA: TGTGCCAGCAGTGAAGGGCGGCGGGACATGACCTACGAGCAGTACGTC.

This clonotype was detected a few times. The rearrangement links TRBV6-2 or TRBV6-3 to TRBJ1-5; D might be TRBD1 (6 bases). V was clipped by 5 bases and J by 5 bases, with 22 bases between them. CDR1 and CDR2 (germline): MNHEY, SVGEGT. CDR3 size: 17 residues. CDR3 protein: CASSPLPGRGLYQPQHF. For the CDR3, the DNA is TGTGCCAGCAGTCCCCTCCCCGGCAGGGGCTTATATCAGCCCCAGCATTTT.

The rearrangement joins TRBV6-1 to TRBJ2-4; TRBD1 might be the D (6 bases). CDR1 is MNHNS, CDR2 SASEGT, per germline. The CDR3 has 16 amino acids. V gave up 2 bases and J gave up 0 bases, with 11 bases separating them. The CDR3 nucleotides read TGTGCCAGCAGTGAATGGACAGCCACAGCCAAAAACATTCAGTACTTC. Amino acid sequence: CASSEWTATAKNIQYF.

The chain recombines TRBV27 with TRBJ1-4; D possibly corresponds to TRBD1 (5 bases). Germline CDR1 MNHEY, CDR2 SMNVEV (reference sequence). Trimming left V 5 bases short and J 8 bases short, with 15 bases between. This CDR3 has 14 amino acids. DNA for the CDR3: TGTGCCAGCAGTCCCGGACGGTGGGGGGAAAAACTGTTTTTT. Amino acids: CASSPGRWGEKLFF.

This chain links TRBV7-9 with TRBJ2-6; 8 nucleotides align to TRBD1. Unmatched junction bases numbered 9, after V lost 11 bases and J lost 0 bases. Germline V gives CDR1 SEHNR, CDR2 FQNEAQ (reference sequence). This CDR3 comprises 16 residues. The CDR3 nucleotides read TGTGCCGCCGGGGGACAGGTGTACTCTGGGGCCAACGTCCTGACTTTC. Protein sequence: CAAGGQVYSGANVLTF.

In this sample, this clonotype turned up a few times. DNA for the CDR3: TGTGCCAGCAGCTTTGGGGACAGAAGAGTTCTCGAAGCTTTCTTT. It is translated as CASSFGDRRVLEAFF. The V call is TRBV13, the J call TRBJ1-1; 7 bases fit TRBD1. This CDR3 spans 15 amino acids. Germline values: CDR1 PRHDT, CDR2 FYEKMQ (reference sequence). Trimming removed 3 bases from V and 8 bases from J; junction bases left unmatched: 12.

In its sample, this clonotype was seen many times. The chain employs TRBV12-3 or TRBV12-4 and TRBJ2-1, with 8 nucleotides matching TRBD2. V lost 7 bases, J lost 5 bases, and 7 bases stayed unmatched. The CDR3 contains 14 residues. CDR3 sequence: CASKLAEGNNEQFF. The CDR3 coding sequence is TGTGCCAGCAAACTAGCGGAGGGTAACAATGAGCAGTTCTTC.

This clonotype was detected only a few times. This chain uses TRBV14 with TRBJ2-2; no clear D. With 4 bases removed from V and 5 bases from J, the gap between germline ends came to 5 bases. CDR3 size: 12 residues. The V gene's germline CDR1 is SGHDN and CDR2 FVKESK. The CDR3: CASSRWTGELFF. The CDR3 region has the DNA TGTGCCAGCAGCCGATGGACCGGGGAGCTGTTTTTT.

This chain connects TRBV20-1 to TRBJ2-2; D perhaps matches TRBD1 (5 bases). The V gene's germline CDR1 is DFQATT and CDR2 SNEGSKA (reference sequence). The CDR3 consists of 14 residues. The V and J ends lost 5 bases and 0 bases respectively, with 10 bases between them. The CDR3 region is CSAPDKTNTGELFF. Written as DNA, the CDR3 is TGCAGTGCTCCGGACAAGACGAACACCGGGGAGCTGTTTTTT.

There are a few counts of this clonotype. J is TRBJ2-1 and V is TRBV7-8; D is perhaps TRBD2 (6 bases). Germline assignment: CDR1 SGHVS and CDR2 FQNEAQ. Deletions cut 5 bases from V and 2 bases from J, with 25 bases between. CDR3 length: 19 amino acids. The CDR3 region has the DNA TGTGCCAGCAGCACCCAGATTCTAGCGAGGCACGACGCCTACAATGAGCAGTTCTTC. Amino acids: CASSTQILARHDAYNEQFF.

This clonotype was detected many times. The chain links TRBV12-3 or TRBV12-4 to TRBJ2-2; D might be TRBD2 (6 bases). The CDR3 runs to 16 residues. Trimming removed 3 bases from V and 2 bases from J, with 13 bases in between. The CDR3 sequence: CASSFGGRINTGELFF. The CDR3 DNA follows: TGTGCCAGCAGTTTCGGAGGGAGAATCAACACCGGGGAGCTGTTTTTT.

The chain combines TRBV11-1 with TRBJ2-7; 8 positions match TRBD1. This CDR3 spans 15 amino acids. Trimming took 3 bases from V and 0 from J; bases not matched to a gene: 4. Germline V gene lookup returns CDR1 SGHAT and CDR2 FQDESV (reference sequence). For the CDR3, the DNA is TGTGCCAGCAGCTTGGGACAGGCGAGCTCCTACGAGCAGTACGTC. Translated: CASSLGQASSYEQYV.

In its sample, this clonotype was seen a few times. V gene TRBV5-8 combines with J gene TRBJ2-7; no clear D gene. The CDR3 length is 14 residues. V lost 4 bases to trimming and J lost 7 bases, with 18 bases between them. Germline V gene sequence: CDR1 SGHTS, CDR2 YDEGEE. In nucleotides, the CDR3 is TGTGCCAGCAGCCCGGTTTGGAGATCGTCGGAGCAGTACGTC. Translated, it gives CASSPVWRSSEQYV.

This clonotype was detected many times. The J gene is TRBJ2-3, the V gene TRBV5-1; 7 bases fit TRBD2. The CDR3 extends over 15 amino acids. The ends lost 3 bases at V and 5 bases at J; junction bases unmatched: 9. Germline-derived CDR1 and CDR2 are SGHRS and YFSETQ. Here the CDR3 DNA reads TGCGCCAGCAGCTCCCTGGGTGGGAGGGAAGATACGCAGTATTTT. The encoded protein is CASSSLGGREDTQYF.

At least ten counts were recorded for this clonotype. The rearrangement joins TRBV6-5 to TRBJ2-4, with 10 bases matching TRBD1. The germline V gene encodes CDR1 MNHEY and CDR2 SVGAGI. J lost 6 bases, V lost 2 bases, and 4 bases had no gene match. The CDR3 sequence is 15 residues long. The CDR3 protein is CASSYEGQGRNIQYF. Here the CDR3 DNA reads TGTGCCAGCAGTTACGAGGGACAGGGGCGAAACATTCAGTACTTC.

In this sample, this clonotype turned up many times. The V call is TRBV10-3, the J call TRBJ2-5; TRBD2 is a possible D gene (7 bases). Germline CDR1 and CDR2: ENHRY and SYGVKD. V dropped 9 bases and J dropped 10 bases, with 12 bases sitting between them. This CDR3 is built from 10 residues. CDR3 loop: CAIGGDNQYF. In nucleotides, the CDR3 is TGTGCCATAGGGGGGGACAACCAGTACTTC.

This clonotype was seen repeatedly, ten times or more. The J gene is TRBJ1-5, the V gene TRBV6-1; D might be TRBD1 (6 bases). The V and J ends lost 6 bases and 4 bases respectively, with 16 bases between them. The V gene's germline CDR1 is MNHNS and CDR2 SASEGT. The CDR3 totals 15 residues. The CDR3 spells CASSLRQVRNQPQHF. Written as DNA, the CDR3 is TGTGCCAGCAGCCTAAGACAGGTTCGGAATCAGCCCCAGCATTTT.

This clonotype was observed many times. This chain joins TRBV6-1 and TRBJ2-3; 8 bases agree with TRBD2. Germline V gene data show CDR1 as MNHNS and CDR2 as SASEGT. Trimming took 6 bases from V and 1 from J; bases not matched to a gene: 3. This CDR3 contains 14 residues. Here the CDR3 reads CASRETSGTDTQYF. Written as DNA, the CDR3 is TGTGCCAGCAGGGAGACTAGCGGCACAGATACGCAGTATTTT.

This clonotype was seen only a few times. This chain connects TRBV6-2 or TRBV6-3 to TRBJ2-1; 7 nucleotides align to TRBD1. The CDR3 is 13 amino acids. V dropped 6 bases and J dropped 5; count of bases not matched to a gene: 4. Germline V lookup: CDR1 MNHEY, CDR2 SVGEGT. The CDR3 bases are TGTGCCAGCAGCCGACAGGGCCACAATGAGCAGTTCTTC. Residues: CASSRQGHNEQFF.

Note on this clonotype: Given a much more abundant clone one base away, this may be a read error. This chain joins TRBV9 and TRBJ2-1; 7 bases agree with TRBD2. Germline V gives CDR1 SGDLS, CDR2 YYNGEE. The J segment lost 6 bases and the V segment lost 0 bases, leaving 12 bases of the junction unmatched. The CDR3 has 17 residues. CDR3 nucleotides: TGTGCCAGCAGCGTAGCCCCTATCGGGAGGTCGTCCAATGAGCAGTTCTTC. Its protein is CASSVAPIGRSSNEQFF.

V gene TRBV3-1 combines with J gene TRBJ2-2; the D gene is possibly TRBD1 (5 bases). This CDR3 comprises 14 residues. Trimming removed 6 bases from V and 1 base from J, with 9 bases in between. Per germline, CDR1 LGHDT and CDR2 YNNKEL (reference sequence). The CDR3 sequence is CASRHQGNTGELFF. As DNA, the CDR3 is TGTGCCAGCAGACACCAGGGGAACACCGGGGAGCTGTTTTTT. The whole variable domain, filled in from reference TRBV3-1 and TRBJ2-2, reads DTAVSQTPKYLVTQMGNDKSIKCEQNLGHDTMYWYKQDSKKFLKIMFSYNNKELIINETVPNRFSPKSPDKAHLNLHINSLELGDSAVYFCASRHQGNTGELFFGEGSRLTVL.

The rearrangement uses TRBV5-2 and TRBJ1-3. TRBV5-2 has pseudogene status. The CDR3 is 17 residues long. The CDR3 loop reads CAMSPGPLSSSGNTIYF. The CDR3 bases are TGTGCCATGAGCCCCGGGCCCCTTAGCTCCTCTGGAAACACCATATATTTT.

This clonotype was observed many times. The rearrangement joins TRBV28 to TRBJ1-4, with TRBD1 matching 7 bases. The V segment lost 6 bases and the J segment 5 bases; nucleotides outside the gene matches: 9. Germline V gene data show CDR1 as MDHEN and CDR2 as SYDVKM. The CDR3 has 15 amino acids. Here the CDR3 reads CASRTRDRVNEKLFF. DNA of the CDR3: TGTGCCAGCAGAACCAGAGACAGGGTGAATGAAAAACTGTTTTTT.

This clonotype appeared many times. The gene calls are TRBV4-1 and TRBJ1-5; 11 positions match TRBD1. Trimming at V came to 3 bases and at J to 3 bases, leaving 1 base not matched to a gene. The CDR3 length is 15 residues. CDR1 and CDR2 from the germline V gene are MGHRA and YSYEKL. The chain's CDR3 is CASSQGQGDNQPQHF. The CDR3 region has the DNA TGCGCCAGCAGCCAGGGACAGGGGGACAATCAGCCCCAGCATTTT.